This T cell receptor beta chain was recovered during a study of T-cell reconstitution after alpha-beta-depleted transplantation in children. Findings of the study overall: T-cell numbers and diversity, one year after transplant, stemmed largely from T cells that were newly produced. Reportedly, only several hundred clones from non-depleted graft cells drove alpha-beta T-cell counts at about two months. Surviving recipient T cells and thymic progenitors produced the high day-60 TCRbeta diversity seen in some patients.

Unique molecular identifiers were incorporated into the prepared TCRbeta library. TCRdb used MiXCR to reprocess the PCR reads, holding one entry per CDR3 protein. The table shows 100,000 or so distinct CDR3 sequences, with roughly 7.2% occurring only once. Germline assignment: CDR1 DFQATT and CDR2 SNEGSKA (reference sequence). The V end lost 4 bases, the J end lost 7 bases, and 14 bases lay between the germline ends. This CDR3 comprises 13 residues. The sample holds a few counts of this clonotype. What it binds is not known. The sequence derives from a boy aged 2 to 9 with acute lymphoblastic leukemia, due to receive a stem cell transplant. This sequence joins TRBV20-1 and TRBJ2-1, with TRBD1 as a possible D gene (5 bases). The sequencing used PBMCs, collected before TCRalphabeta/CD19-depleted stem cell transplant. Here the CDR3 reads CSANGAPVNEQFF. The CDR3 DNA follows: TGCAGTGCTAATGGGGCCCCGGTTAATGAGCAGTTCTTC.